This TCR beta chain was retrieved from a study of beta chain features in type 1 diabetes. Whole-study results and caveats: More deletions and fewer insertions at VDJ junctions were seen in type 1 diabetes patients.

This clone was recorded a few times. What it binds is unknown. The investigators reverse transcribed all of the isolated RNA, so they sequenced expressed TCRB transcripts. The method was immunoSEQ multiplex PCR; TCRdb's version includes in-frame clones alone and lacks a portion of them. The sample carries around 280,000 clones, approximately 8% recorded once. Germline lookup yields CDR1 SGHAT and CDR2 FQNNGV. The J segment lost 5 bases and the V segment lost 0 bases, leaving 5 bases of the junction unmatched. This CDR3 has 15 residues. The source of this sequence is a woman under 30 in good health. Sequencing was performed on central memory CD4+ T cells from blood. V and J are TRBV11-2 and TRBJ2-5; 8 bases match TRBD2. CDR3 sequence: CASSLEAGAGETQYF. The CDR3 bases are TGTGCCAGCAGCTTAGAAGCGGGAGCGGGTGAGACCCAGTACTTC.